This passage covers 13 T cell receptor beta chains from one sample sequenced in a study of blood T cell repertoires in COVID-19. Repertoires were generated with immunoSEQ multiplex PCR, while TCRdb's copy carries only in-frame clones and drops some. Of about 330,000 clones listed, roughly nine tenths are singletons. Material for sequencing was peripheral blood. These receptor sequences come from a man aged 18 to 30 who had recovered from COVID-19.

The chain recombines TRBV2 with TRBJ2-1; D gene uncertain. Trimming removed 8 bases from V and 3 bases from J, with 17 bases in between. CDR3 length equals 15 residues. Germline V gene lookup returns CDR1 SNHLY and CDR2 FYNNEI. This CDR3 reads CASSSPATNYNEQFF. DNA for the CDR3: TGTGCCAGCTCGTCCCCAGCGACGAACTACAATGAGCAGTTCTTC. Drawing the rest from reference TRBV2 and TRBJ2-1, the complete variable domain is EPEVTQTPSHQVTQMGQEVILRCVPISNHLYFYWYRQILGQKVEFLVSFYNNEISEKSEIFDDQFSVERPDGSNFTLKIRSTKLEDSAMYFCASSSPATNYNEQFFGPGTRLTVL.

The CDR3 DNA sequence: TGTGCCAGCAGTTACCCAGCCAGCGGGGGGGGCAATGAGCAGTTCTTC. It is translated as CASSYPASGGGNEQFF. V gene TRBV6-5 combines with J gene TRBJ2-1; 10 nucleotides match TRBD2. V gave up 2 bases and J gave up 6 bases; unmatched junction bases: 7. Germline V CDR1 and CDR2: MNHEY, SVGAGI. CDR3 length: 16 amino acids.

J is TRBJ1-1 and V is TRBV6-6; 8 nucleotides match TRBD1. The length of the CDR3 is 13 residues. With 5 bases clipped from V and 10 bases from J, the junction kept 9 bases outside the gene matches. Looked up from germline, CDR1 is MNHNY and CDR2 is SVGAGI (reference sequence). CDR3: CASSPVQGGIAFF. CDR3 nucleotide sequence: TGTGCCAGCAGTCCCGTACAGGGGGGGATAGCTTTCTTT.

This clone appeared a few times. This chain's CDR3 is CASSLGTGGGTEAFF. In DNA, the CDR3 is TGTGCCAGCAGCTTAGGAACAGGGGGCGGCACTGAAGCTTTCTTT. The V call is TRBV7-8, the J call TRBJ1-1; TRBD1 aligns across 9 bases. Unmatched junction bases numbered 4, after V lost 1 base and J lost 4 bases. This CDR3 is built from 15 residues. From germline, CDR1 is SGHVS and CDR2 FQNEAQ.

The genes are TRBV5-6 and TRBJ2-7; TRBD2 agrees at 11 bases. Per the germline V gene, CDR1 is SGHDT and CDR2 is YYEEEE. This CDR3 has 16 amino acids. The junction had 8 bases not matched to a gene; V was cut back by 0 bases and J by 6 bases. In DNA form, the CDR3 reads TGTGCCAGCAGCTTGGGGGTTAGCGGGAGGGCCCTCGAGCAGTACTTC. It is translated as CASSLGVSGRALEQYF. Full variable domain (outside the CDR3, taken from reference TRBV5-6 and TRBJ2-7): DAGVTQSPTHLIKTRGQQVTLRCSPKSGHDTVSWYQQALGQGPQFIFQYYEEEERQRGNFPDRFSGHQFPNYSSELNVNALLLGDSALYLCASSLGVSGRALEQYFGPGTRLTVT.

The chain recombines TRBV19 with TRBJ2-1, with 10 bases that match TRBD1. This CDR3 has 14 residues. The V segment lost 7 bases and the J segment 6 bases; nucleotides outside the gene matches: 6. Germline CDR1 is LNHDA and CDR2 is SQIVND (reference sequence). The CDR3 loop reads CASTGTGAVNEQFF. The CDR3, as DNA: TGTGCCAGTACCGGGACAGGGGCGGTCAATGAGCAGTTCTTC.

The genes are TRBV3-1 (or the pseudogene TRBV3-2) and TRBJ2-1; TRBD2 matches at 8 bases. The CDR3 consists of 13 residues. After removal of 7 bases from V and 7 bases from J, the junction contained 6 bases not matched to a gene. Germline CDR1 is LGHDT and CDR2 is YNNKEL (reference sequence). The CDR3 sequence is CASTRLAGNEQFF. The CDR3 DNA is TGTGCCAGCACCCGATTAGCGGGGAATGAGCAGTTCTTC.

The gene calls are TRBV10-2 and TRBJ2-7; possibly TRBD1 for D (6 bases). This CDR3 has 13 amino acids. The V gene lost 2 bases and the J gene lost 8 bases, with 13 bases spanning the gap. The germline CDR1 and CDR2 sequences are WSHSY and SAAADI. This CDR3 reads CASSENTGSQQYF. CDR3 coding DNA: TGCGCCAGCAGTGAGAACACAGGGAGCCAGCAGTACTTC.

V usage is TRBV9 and J usage is TRBJ2-7; 9 bases agree with TRBD1. The CDR3 runs 16 residues. The germline V gene encodes CDR1 SGDLS and CDR2 YYNGEE. V shed 3 bases and J 4 bases; nucleotides not matched to a gene: 11. Written as DNA, the CDR3 is TGTGCCAGCAGCGGTAGTTCGGACAGGGGTAAATACGAGCAGTACTTC. Translation gives CASSGSSDRGKYEQYF.

The chain recombines TRBV25-1 with TRBJ1-4; 7 positions agree with TRBD1. Trimming cost V 3 bases and J 13 bases; bases outside gene matches: 11. This CDR3 spans 14 amino acids. CDR1 is MGHDK, CDR2 SYGVNS, per germline. CDR3 nucleotides: TGTGCCAGCAGTGATCACAGGGGCACACGGTTACTGTTTTTT. Encoded protein: CASSDHRGTRLLFF. The full variable domain, its missing parts supplied by reference TRBV25-1 and TRBJ1-4, is EADIYQTPRYLVIGTGKKITLECSQTMGHDKMYWYQQDPGMELHLIHYSYGVNSTEKGDLSSESTVSRIRTEHFPLTLESARPSHTSQYLCASSDHRGTRLLFFGSGTQLSVL.

The chain employs TRBV6-6 and TRBJ2-5; 8 bases align to TRBD1. Losses at the gene ends were 5 bases for V and 5 bases for J; bases not matched to a gene: 7. This CDR3 is 14 amino acids long. The germline gives CDR1 MNHNY, CDR2 SVGAGI (reference sequence). The CDR3 coding sequence is TGTGCCAGCAGTAACCAGGGGGCTTTGGAGACCCAGTACTTC. It specifies CASSNQGALETQYF.

The rearrangement links TRBV7-2 to TRBJ2-5, with no clear D. The CDR3 covers 14 residues. Germline assignment: CDR1 SGHTA and CDR2 FQGNSA. Trimming removed 7 bases at V and 2 bases at J, with 14 bases between. Here the CDR3 DNA reads TGTGCCAGCACCCCCCTTGGCAGTCAAGAGACCCAGTACTTC. This translates into CASTPLGSQETQYF.

The chain has TRBV30 and TRBJ2-3, with 10 bases identical to TRBD1. Germline CDR1 reads GTSNPN; CDR2 reads SVGIG (reference sequence). This CDR3 region has 17 residues. The junction had 10 bases not matched to a gene; V was cut back by 0 bases and J by 4 bases. This CDR3 is CAWSVLRGQGRSDTQYF. The CDR3, as DNA: TGTGCCTGGAGTGTACTACGGGGACAGGGGCGTTCAGATACGCAGTATTTT. The whole variable domain, filled in from reference TRBV30 and TRBJ2-3, reads SQTIHQWPATLVQPVGSPLSLECTVEGTSNPNLYWYRQAAGRGLQLLFYSVGIGQISSEVPQNLSASRPQDRQFILSSKKLLLSDSGFYLCAWSVLRGQGRSDTQYFGPGTRLTVL.